The 27 T cell receptor beta chains given below trace back to one sample, sequenced in a study of blood T cell repertoires in COVID-19. Generated by immunoSEQ multiplex PCR, the TCRdb table keeps only in-frame clones and is missing some. Counted here are about 64,000 clones, 86% occurring once; the ten biggest clones make up around 3.5%. Material: peripheral blood. These receptors originate from a man in his forties or fifties with active COVID-19.

The chain recombines TRBV7-2 with TRBJ2-7; TRBD2 agrees at 9 bases. CDR1 is SGHTA, CDR2 FQGNSA, per germline. The trim removed 1 base at V and 4 bases at J, leaving 2 bases unmatched. The CDR3 covers 14 residues. The CDR3 DNA reads as TGTGCCAGCAGCTTAGGAGGACTAGCGTACGAGCAGTACTTC. Amino acid sequence: CASSLGGLAYEQYF.

This clone was picked up a small number of times. For the CDR3, the DNA is TGTGCCAGCAGCGGCTGGCGGGACCCCACCGGGGAGCTGTTTTTT. Its protein product is CASSGWRDPTGELFF. The chain uses TRBV9 and TRBJ2-2; maybe TRBD2 (6 bases). The V end lost 3 bases, the J end lost 4 bases, and 13 bases lay between the germline ends. Per the germline V gene, CDR1 is SGDLS and CDR2 is YYNGEE. This CDR3 region has 15 residues.

The chain uses TRBV28 and TRBJ2-3; 9 nucleotides agree with TRBD2. CDR1 MDHEN and CDR2 SYDVKM come from the germline V gene. This CDR3 has 16 amino acids. Trimming at V came to 6 bases and at J to 5 bases, leaving 12 bases not matched to a gene. The CDR3: CASSPWAGGPVDTQYF. The CDR3 coding sequence is TGTGCCAGCAGCCCATGGGCGGGAGGGCCTGTAGATACGCAGTATTTT.

This clone is medium-sized (0.01 to 0.1%) in the sample. The rearrangement links TRBV2 to TRBJ2-3, with D tentatively TRBD2 (6 bases). The germline V gene has CDR1 SNHLY and CDR2 FYNNEI. The ends were cut back, 5 bases at V and 6 bases at J, with 15 bases in the middle. The CDR3 runs 14 residues. The CDR3 spells CASSRGLLSDTQYF. CDR3 sequence (DNA): TGTGCCAGCAGTCGGGGACTCCTATCCGATACGCAGTATTTT.

This chain uses TRBV18 with TRBJ1-6; 7 bases align to TRBD1. Germline V gene lookup returns CDR1 KGHSH and CDR2 LQKENI. V dropped 3 bases and J dropped 6; count of bases not matched to a gene: 11. The CDR3 length is 17 residues. CDR3 DNA sequence: TGTGCCAGCTCACCGCGACAGGGAAGAGGTCCTAATTCACCCCTCCACTTT. It specifies CASSPRQGRGPNSPLHF.

This chain links TRBV2 with TRBJ1-2, with 8 bases lining up with TRBD1. CDR3 length: 13 residues. In germline, CDR1 is SNHLY, CDR2 FYNNEI. Germline trimming cut 6 bases from V and 3 bases from J; bases unmatched to any gene: 3. CDR3 amino acids: CASRAGGDYGYTF. CDR3 nucleotides: TGTGCCAGCAGGGCAGGGGGCGACTATGGCTACACCTTC.

The chain has TRBV27 and TRBJ2-7; the match to TRBD2 covers 9 bases. Looked up from germline, CDR1 is MNHEY and CDR2 is SMNVEV (reference sequence). The CDR3 spans 13 residues. The V gene end was trimmed by 8 bases and the J gene end by 4 bases; junction bases not matched to a gene: 6. DNA of the CDR3: TGTGCCAGCCGCGGGGGGGCCGTGTACGAGCAGTACTTC. Translated: CASRGGAVYEQYF.

This chain links TRBV6-5 with TRBJ2-1, with D hard to call. In germline, CDR1 is MNHEY, CDR2 SVGAGI. The V end was cut by 0 bases, the J end by 7 bases, with 16 bases between. This CDR3 has 16 residues. The CDR3 here is CASSYSRGLGTNEQFF. CDR3 DNA: TGTGCCAGCAGTTACTCGCGAGGTCTAGGTACTAATGAGCAGTTCTTC.

This clone was counted once. The chain couples TRBV27 to TRBJ2-5, with a tentative D call TRBD1 (6 bases). V dropped 4 bases and J dropped 2 bases, with 8 bases sitting between them. From germline, CDR1 is MNHEY and CDR2 SMNVEV (reference sequence). The CDR3 loop spans 13 amino acids. The DNA for the CDR3 is TGTGCCAGCAGTTACAGGGTGCAAGAGACCCAGTACTTC. Protein sequence: CASSYRVQETQYF.

CDR3 amino acids: CASSQEVAADTQYF. Written as DNA, the CDR3 is TGTGCCAGCAGCCAAGAAGTAGCAGCGGATACGCAGTATTTT. The chain joins TRBV3-1 (or the pseudogene TRBV3-2) to TRBJ2-3; D is undetermined. With 0 bases removed from V and 6 bases from J, the gap between germline ends came to 10 bases. Germline V gives CDR1 LGHDT, CDR2 YNNKEL (reference sequence). The CDR3 runs 14 residues.

V and J are TRBV5-1 and TRBJ2-7; D uncertain. Germline V CDR1 and CDR2: SGHRS, YFSETQ. The CDR3 has 15 residues. V gave up 0 bases and J gave up 0 bases, with 10 bases separating them. The CDR3 DNA reads as TGCGCCAGCAGCTTGGCTCCAGGCGACTCCTACGAGCAGTACTTC. It is translated as CASSLAPGDSYEQYF.

A single count supports this clone. The V and J genes are TRBV6-1 and TRBJ2-5, with no clear D. The CDR3 consists of 15 residues. CDR1 and CDR2 from the germline V gene are MNHNS and SASEGT. V lost 2 bases and J 1 base, leaving 11 bases between the germline ends. The chain's CDR3 is CASSEWADPQETQYF. In DNA, the CDR3 is TGTGCCAGCAGTGAATGGGCAGACCCCCAAGAGACCCAGTACTTC.

The V and J genes are TRBV7-9 and TRBJ2-1; D may be TRBD2 (5 bases). Germline assignment: CDR1 SEHNR and CDR2 FQNEAQ (reference sequence). The CDR3 has 13 residues. V shed 1 base and J shed 9 bases, with 10 bases lying between them. The CDR3 here is CASSLGTSSEQFF. In nucleotides, the CDR3 is TGTGCCAGCAGCTTAGGCACTAGTAGTGAGCAGTTCTTC.

The rearrangement uses TRBV7-2 and TRBJ1-2; D uncertain. V lost 4 bases and J lost 8, with 11 bases in between. The CDR3 is 12 residues long. CDR1 and CDR2 from the germline V gene are SGHTA and FQGNSA. CDR3 coding DNA: TGTGCCAGCAGCTCAGTAGGCGGGGGCTACACCTTC. Protein sequence: CASSSVGGGYTF.

This chain connects TRBV5-1 to TRBJ2-1; 11 bases map to TRBD2. V dropped 0 bases and J dropped 7; count of bases not matched to a gene: 18. Germline V gene sequence: CDR1 SGHRS, CDR2 YFSETQ. CDR3 size: 20 residues. The CDR3 DNA reads as TGCGCCAGCAGCTTGGTGCCCGTGGAAACTAGCGGGAGACGGGGGAATGAGCAGTTCTTC. This encodes CASSLVPVETSGRRGNEQFF.

V and J are TRBV5-1 and TRBJ2-7; 10 nucleotides line up with TRBD2. This CDR3 comprises 15 residues. The trim removed 0 bases at V and 3 bases at J, leaving 3 bases unmatched. Germline V gives CDR1 SGHRS, CDR2 YFSETQ. The CDR3: CASSLGLAGSYEQYF. In DNA, the CDR3 is TGCGCCAGCAGCTTGGGACTAGCGGGTAGCTACGAGCAGTACTTC.

This clone was detected only once. The CDR3 here is CASSVDGGSRLEQFF. DNA of the CDR3: TGTGCCAGCAGCGTAGATGGCGGGAGCAGACTTGAGCAGTTCTTC. The gene calls are TRBV9 and TRBJ2-1; 7 nucleotides line up with TRBD2. The CDR3 extends over 15 amino acids. Germline values: CDR1 SGDLS, CDR2 YYNGEE. V lost 0 bases to trimming and J lost 9 bases; unmatched junction nucleotides: 9.

V is TRBV7-3 and J is TRBJ2-3, with 7 bases fitting TRBD2. The CDR3 is 14 amino acids. The J segment lost 5 bases and the V segment lost 3 bases, leaving 5 bases of the junction unmatched. Germline lookup yields CDR1 SGHTA and CDR2 FQGTGA. The CDR3 region is CASSFRGDRDTQYF. The CDR3 nucleotides are TGTGCCAGCAGCTTCCGGGGGGATAGAGATACGCAGTATTTT.

V usage is TRBV19 and J usage is TRBJ2-6; TRBD1 matches 7 bases. From germline, CDR1 is LNHDA and CDR2 SQIVND (reference sequence). This CDR3 region has 16 residues. Losses at the gene ends were 3 bases for V and 1 base for J; bases not matched to a gene: 3. CDR3 bases: TGTGCCAGTAGTATCATACAGGGGTCTGGGGCCAACGTCCTGACTTTC. Translating it yields CASSIIQGSGANVLTF.

This clone occurred once. This sequence joins TRBV4-2 and TRBJ2-7; the match to TRBD1 covers 9 bases. Trimming cost V 3 bases and J 2 bases; bases outside gene matches: 5. This CDR3 region has 15 residues. The germline CDR1 and CDR2 sequences are LGHNA and YNFKEQ. Here the CDR3 reads CASSQGDRVTYEQYF. Here the CDR3 DNA reads TGTGCCAGCAGCCAGGGGGACAGGGTTACCTACGAGCAGTACTTC.

V gene TRBV15 combines with J gene TRBJ1-6; D is ambiguous. V was cut by 5 bases and J by 0 bases, with 5 bases left in between. This CDR3 comprises 14 residues. The germline CDR1 and CDR2 sequences are LNHNV and YYDKDF (reference sequence). CDR3 region: CATSRSSYNSPLHF. CDR3 in DNA: TGTGCCACCAGCCGGAGCTCCTATAATTCACCCCTCCACTTT. Full variable domain (rest looked up from reference TRBV15 and TRBJ1-6): DAMVIQNPRYQVTQFGKPVTLSCSQTLNHNVMYWYQQKSSQAPKLLFHYYDKDFNNEADTPDNFQSRRPNTSFCFLDIRSPGLGDTAMYLCATSRSSYNSPLHFGNGTRLTVT.

This chain links TRBV5-4 with TRBJ2-1; the match to TRBD2 covers 7 bases. Germline V gene lookup returns CDR1 SGHNT and CDR2 YYREEE (reference sequence). The junction had 4 bases not matched to a gene; V was cut back by 2 bases and J by 2 bases. The CDR3 is made up of 15 amino acids. CDR3 region: CASSLAGLTYNEQFF. The CDR3 nucleotides read TGTGCCAGCAGCTTAGCGGGACTGACCTACAATGAGCAGTTCTTC.

J is TRBJ2-6 and V is TRBV15; D might be TRBD1 (5 bases). This CDR3 is built from 15 residues. The V gene lost 6 bases and the J gene lost 0 bases, with 9 bases spanning the gap. CDR1 LNHNV and CDR2 YYDKDF come from the germline V gene (reference sequence). The CDR3: CATSGQGSGANVLTF. CDR3 coding DNA: TGTGCCACCAGTGGGCAGGGCTCTGGGGCCAACGTCCTGACTTTC.

The chain recombines TRBV6-5 with TRBJ1-1, with TRBD1 as a possible D gene (6 bases). V lost 6 bases to trimming and J lost 10 bases, with 24 bases between them. The CDR3 consists of 15 residues. Germline values: CDR1 MNHEY, CDR2 SVGAGI. CDR3 region: CASSHESQGSKGAFF. The CDR3 DNA is TGTGCCAGCAGCCACGAGTCCCAGGGGAGTAAGGGAGCTTTCTTT.

The J gene is TRBJ2-5, the V gene TRBV5-5; 8 bases map to TRBD1. CDR1 and CDR2 (germline): SGHKS, YYEKEE (reference sequence). V was pared by 4 bases and J by 2 bases, with 4 bases of the junction left unmatched. CDR3 length equals 14 residues. The CDR3 DNA follows: TGTGCCAGCAGCCACGGACAGGGACAAGAGACCCAGTACTTC. Protein product: CASSHGQGQETQYF.

The chain recombines TRBV29-1 with TRBJ2-7; TRBD1 matches at 8 bases. CDR1 is SQVTM, CDR2 ANQGSEA, per germline. The V segment lost 5 bases and the J segment 2 bases; nucleotides outside the gene matches: 8. The CDR3 spans 14 residues. CDR3 sequence: CSVQRQGSTYEQYF. In DNA form, the CDR3 reads TGCAGCGTTCAGAGACAGGGGTCTACCTACGAGCAGTACTTC.

This clone was found once. In nucleotides, the CDR3 is TGTGCCAGTAGTATCGATCGGGGGACAGGGGCGAATTCACCCCTCCACTTT. Protein: CASSIDRGTGANSPLHF. This chain joins TRBV19 and TRBJ1-6; 10 bases agree with TRBD1. V shed 3 bases and J 7 bases; nucleotides not matched to a gene: 9. The CDR3 has 17 residues. CDR1 LNHDA and CDR2 SQIVND come from the germline V gene (reference sequence).